Shown below are 21 T cell receptor beta chains from a single sample sequenced in a study of shared clonotypes between healthy human individuals. Sequencing used immunoSEQ multiplex PCR; TCRdb keeps in-frame clones, though not all of them. This repertoire shows about 2.3 million clones, more than 85% found once; its top ten account for about 0.39%. The sample taken for sequencing was naive CD4+ T cells from PBMCs. The subset is: CD45RA+ positively selected. The source is a man aged 18 to 29 in good health. Some clones in this sample may be carry-over from other donors' samples.

The chain is built from TRBV5-5 and TRBJ1-5; 7 nucleotides match TRBD1. The V gene end was trimmed by 4 bases and the J gene end by 4 bases; junction bases not matched to a gene: 5. Germline CDR1 and CDR2: SGHKS and YYEKEE (reference sequence). CDR3 size: 14 residues. The CDR3 here is CASSPGTENQPQHF. Written as DNA, the CDR3 is TGTGCCAGCAGCCCCGGGACAGAGAATCAGCCCCAGCATTTT.

This chain connects TRBV5-4 to TRBJ1-4; possibly TRBD1 for D (5 bases). V was pared by 4 bases and J by 10 bases, with 23 bases between. This CDR3 is 16 amino acids long. Germline assignment: CDR1 SGHNT and CDR2 YYREEE (reference sequence). CDR3 region: CASSLKAGTGRRKLFF. In DNA, the CDR3 is TGTGCCAGCAGCCTGAAGGCCGGGACCGGCAGGCGAAAACTGTTTTTT.

This sequence joins TRBV10-3 and TRBJ2-7; D unclear. Per the germline V gene, CDR1 is ENHRY and CDR2 is SYGVKD. This CDR3 has 13 residues. Trimming removed 5 bases at V and 0 bases at J, with 8 bases between. The CDR3, as DNA: TGTGCCATCAGTTTGGACGGCTCCTACGAGCAGTACTTC. Translating gives CAISLDGSYEQYF.

This rearrangement joins TRBV4-1 to TRBJ2-1; D may be TRBD1 or TRBD2 (5 bases each). Germline V gene lookup returns CDR1 MGHRA and CDR2 YSYEKL. Trimming shortened V by 1 base and J by 8 bases, and 12 bases separated the two germline ends. The CDR3 length is 14 residues. This CDR3 is CASSQAERGDEQFF. CDR3 DNA: TGCGCCAGCAGCCAAGCGGAGCGAGGGGATGAGCAGTTCTTC.

The chain employs TRBV29-1 and TRBJ1-1; 7 nucleotides align to TRBD1. J lost 5 bases, V lost 6 bases, and 9 bases had no gene match. Germline values: CDR1 SQVTM, CDR2 ANQGSEA. This CDR3 is built from 13 residues. In DNA, the CDR3 is TGCAGCGTGGAACCCGACAGGGATACTGAAGCTTTCTTT. Encoded protein: CSVEPDRDTEAFF.

V and J are TRBV6-5 and TRBJ1-5, with no clear D. The CDR3 is 13 amino acids. Germline-derived CDR1 and CDR2 are MNHEY and SVGAGI. Deletions cut 0 bases from V and 3 bases from J, with 3 bases between. CDR3 bases: TGTGCCAGCAGTTACTCTTACAATCAGCCCCAGCATTTT. This codes for CASSYSYNQPQHF.

The rearrangement links TRBV5-1 to TRBJ1-3, with D uncertain. The CDR3 has 15 amino acids. Trimming cost V 0 bases and J 4 bases, with 11 bases left between them. CDR1 SGHRS and CDR2 YFSETQ come from the germline V gene. The CDR3 coding sequence is TGCGCCAGCAGCTTGGGCCAGGTAACAGGAAACACCATATATTTT. Residues: CASSLGQVTGNTIYF. Using reference TRBV5-1 and TRBJ1-3 for the parts outside the CDR3, the full variable domain is KAGVTQTPRYLIKTRGQQVTLSCSPISGHRSVSWYQQTPGQGLQFLFEYFSETQRNKGNFPGRFSGRQFSNSRSEMNVSTLELGDSALYLCASSLGQVTGNTIYFGEGSWLTVV.

V is TRBV6-5 and J is TRBJ1-2; 8 positions agree with TRBD1. V was pared by 5 bases and J by 8 bases, with 4 bases of the junction left unmatched. The CDR3 length is 12 residues. Germline V gene sequence: CDR1 MNHEY, CDR2 SVGAGI. Here the CDR3 DNA reads TGTGCCAGCAGTCAGGGGGCCTACGGCTACACCTTC. Translation gives CASSQGAYGYTF.

The CDR3 is CASSLAGGAEQFF. CDR3 nucleotide sequence: TGTGCCAGCAGCTTAGCAGGGGGTGCTGAGCAGTTCTTC. The chain is built from TRBV7-8 and TRBJ2-1; D perhaps matches TRBD1 (6 bases). V lost 0 bases and J lost 9, with 9 bases in between. Germline assignment: CDR1 SGHVS and CDR2 FQNEAQ. The CDR3 runs 13 residues.

The chain carries TRBV2 and TRBJ2-7, with TRBD1 as a possible D gene (6 bases). The CDR3 is 16 residues long. The germline V gene encodes CDR1 SNHLY and CDR2 FYNNEI. V gave up 3 bases and J gave up 0 bases, with 15 bases separating them. CDR3 region: CASSDAQGFPSYEQYF. CDR3 DNA sequence: TGTGCCAGCAGTGATGCCCAGGGGTTTCCCTCCTACGAGCAGTACTTC.

The CDR3 is CASNIDSSNQPQHF. The CDR3 DNA reads TGTGCCAGTAATATTGATTCTAGCAATCAGCCCCAGCATTTT. This chain connects TRBV19 to TRBJ1-5; D is unresolved. The germline gives CDR1 LNHDA, CDR2 SQIVND (reference sequence). V was trimmed by 7 bases and J by 0 bases, leaving 10 bases between them. The CDR3 length is 14 residues.

This rearrangement joins TRBV7-9 to TRBJ2-2; the D is unclear. This CDR3 region has 11 residues. V lost 9 bases, J lost 5 bases, and 7 bases lay in between. CDR1 and CDR2 from the germline V gene are SEHNR and FQNEAQ (reference sequence). This CDR3 is CASRDTGELFF. The DNA for the CDR3 is TGTGCCAGTAGGGATACCGGGGAGCTGTTTTTT.

This chain uses TRBV28 with TRBJ1-5; 7 nucleotides match TRBD1. CDR1 MDHEN and CDR2 SYDVKM come from the germline V gene. The V and J ends lost 7 bases and 6 bases, in that order; junction bases with no gene match: 12. The CDR3 covers 15 residues. The CDR3 DNA reads as TGTGCCAGCACCCCCAGCGAGGGGGCCCTTCAGCCCCAGCATTTT. This encodes CASTPSEGALQPQHF.

V usage is TRBV28 and J usage is TRBJ2-5, with D hard to call. V shed 6 bases and J shed 5 bases, with 13 bases lying between them. The germline gives CDR1 MDHEN, CDR2 SYDVKM. The CDR3 consists of 13 residues. In nucleotides, the CDR3 is TGTGCCAGCAGGACATCCCTGCGGGAGACCCAGTACTTC. This translates into CASRTSLRETQYF.

The rearrangement joins TRBV28 to TRBJ1-2; D is perhaps TRBD1 (6 bases). The CDR3 contains 13 residues. Trimming left V 10 bases short and J 6 bases short, with 18 bases between. In germline, CDR1 is MDHEN, CDR2 SYDVKM. The CDR3 bases are TGTGCCATCGCGGCAGGGGTGATTCATGGCTACACCTTC. The encoded protein is CAIAAGVIHGYTF.

The chain joins TRBV15 to TRBJ2-2, with D unresolved. Trimming shortened V by 0 bases and J by 1 base, and 12 bases separated the two germline ends. Germline-derived CDR1 and CDR2 are LNHNV and YYDKDF (reference sequence). CDR3 length: 17 amino acids. The DNA for the CDR3 is TGTGCCACCAGCAGAGAGGTTAGGCTAGTGAACACCGGGGAGCTGTTTTTT. Translation: CATSREVRLVNTGELFF. Full variable domain (missing parts from reference TRBV15 and TRBJ2-2): DAMVIQNPRYQVTQFGKPVTLSCSQTLNHNVMYWYQQKSSQAPKLLFHYYDKDFNNEADTPDNFQSRRPNTSFCFLDIRSPGLGDTAMYLCATSREVRLVNTGELFFGEGSRLTVL.

The rearrangement links TRBV11-2 to TRBJ2-7; TRBD1 or TRBD2 may be the D gene (5 bases each). Germline assignment: CDR1 SGHAT and CDR2 FQNNGV. Trimming removed 3 bases at V and 2 bases at J, with 11 bases between. The CDR3 is made up of 14 amino acids. The DNA for the CDR3 is TGTGCCAGCAGCTTTGGGACGGTTACCTACGAGCAGTACTTC. Its protein is CASSFGTVTYEQYF. Full variable domain (missing parts from reference TRBV11-2 and TRBJ2-7): EAGVAQSPRYKIIEKRQSVAFWCNPISGHATLYWYQQILGQGPKLLIQFQNNGVVDDSQLPKDRFSAERLKGVDSTLKIQPAKLEDSAVYLCASSFGTVTYEQYFGPGTRLTVT.

The CDR3 spells CASSSPGGTSSYNEQFF. The CDR3 nucleotides are TGTGCCAGCAGCTCTCCCGGAGGGACTAGCTCCTACAATGAGCAGTTCTTC. The chain couples TRBV7-2 to TRBJ2-1; TRBD2 matches at 8 bases. J was trimmed by 0 bases and V by 4 bases; bases with no gene match: 8. This CDR3 comprises 17 residues. The germline V gene has CDR1 SGHTA and CDR2 FQGNSA. Full variable domain (missing parts from reference TRBV7-2 and TRBJ2-1): GAGVSQSPSNKVTEKGKDVELRCDPISGHTALYWYRQSLGQGLEFLIYFQGNSAPDKSGLPSDRFSAERTGGSVSTLTIQRTQQEDSAVYLCASSSPGGTSSYNEQFFGPGTRLTVL.

The V call is TRBV18, the J call TRBJ2-1; D is undetermined. The CDR3 contains 14 residues. The V and J ends lost 3 bases and 3 bases respectively, with 9 bases between them. The germline CDR1 and CDR2 sequences are KGHSH and LQKENI. CDR3 DNA: TGTGCCAGCTCACCGGCAGGCTTCTACAATGAGCAGTTCTTC. Amino acid sequence: CASSPAGFYNEQFF.

The rearrangement links TRBV5-1 to TRBJ2-1; 10 bases fit TRBD2. V shed 1 base and J 5 bases; nucleotides not matched to a gene: 9. CDR3 size: 17 residues. CDR1 is SGHRS, CDR2 YFSETQ, per germline. The CDR3 DNA is TGCGCCAGCAGCTTGAGAGCGGGAGGGCCAGGACACAATGAGCAGTTCTTC. It encodes CASSLRAGGPGHNEQFF.

This rearrangement joins TRBV5-6 to TRBJ2-5; 7 bases agree with TRBD2. Germline-derived CDR1 and CDR2 are SGHDT and YYEEEE. V dropped 3 bases and J dropped 5; count of bases not matched to a gene: 13. The CDR3 has 16 residues. The CDR3 is CASSSPVSGWRETQYF. CDR3 DNA: TGTGCCAGCAGCTCGCCGGTTAGCGGGTGGCGGGAGACCCAGTACTTC.